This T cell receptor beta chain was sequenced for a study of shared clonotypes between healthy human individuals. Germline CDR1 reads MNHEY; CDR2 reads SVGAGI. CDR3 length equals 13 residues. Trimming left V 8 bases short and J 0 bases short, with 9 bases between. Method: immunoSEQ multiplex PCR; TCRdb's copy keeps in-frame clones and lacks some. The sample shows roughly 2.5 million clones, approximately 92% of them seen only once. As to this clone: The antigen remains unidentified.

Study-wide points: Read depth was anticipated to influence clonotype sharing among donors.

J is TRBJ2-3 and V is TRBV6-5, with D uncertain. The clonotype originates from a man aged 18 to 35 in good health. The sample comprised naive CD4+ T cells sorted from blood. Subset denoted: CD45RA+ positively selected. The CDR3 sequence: CASGGPSTDTQYF. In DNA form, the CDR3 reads TGTGCCAGCGGCGGTCCTAGCACAGATACGCAGTATTTT.